This is a list of T cell receptor beta chains from one sample in a study of T cells in localized non-small cell lung cancer. The assay was immunoSEQ multiplex PCR, and TCRdb's table has in-frame clones only and misses some. The data show over 45,000 clones, around 87% seen once. The source material was PBMCs, sampled before any cancer treatment. The receptors come from a female donor with stage II lung adenocarcinoma. CDR3s include the opening cysteine and the closing phenylalanine or tryptophan. Fields, in order: clone size, J gene, V gene, D gene, CDR3 protein, CDR3 DNA. D genes are given only for firm matches. Clone size is not always given. Where it is, it says once, few, many or a class for expanded clones.

>-|TRBJ1-3|TRBV6-5|TRBD1
CASKPTGVGNTIYF
TGTGCCAGCAAACCAACAGGGGTCGGAAACACCATATATTTT
>-|TRBJ2-2|TRBV5-1|TRBD1
CASSWTGPDGELFF
TGCGCCAGCAGCTGGACAGGGCCGGACGGGGAGCTGTTTTTT
>-|TRBJ1-2|TRBV7-3|-
CASSLDHGHWGYTF
TGTGCCAGCAGCTTAGATCACGGGCATTGGGGCTACACCTTC
>-|TRBJ2-7|TRBV7-2|TRBD2
CASSLGGSGGSYF
TGTGCCAGCAGCTTAGGGGGTAGCGGGGGGTCTTACTTC
>-|TRBJ1-2|TRBV19|-
CASSIDSGDNYGYTF
TGTGCCAGTAGTATAGACTCCGGGGATAACTATGGCTACACCTTC
>-|TRBJ1-1|TRBV7-9|-
CASRGRGTEAFF
TGTGCCAGCAGGGGGCGAGGCACTGAAGCTTTCTTT
>-|TRBJ1-2|TRBV9|-
CASSALQASWGGYTF
TGTGCCAGCAGCGCCCTACAGGCCTCTTGGGGGGGCTACACCTTC
>few|TRBJ1-4|TRBV5-1|-
CASSLRERASNEKLFF
TGCGCCAGCAGCCTGCGCGAAAGAGCATCTAATGAAAAACTGTTTTTT
>few|TRBJ1-2|TRBV5-5|-
CASSLEQGSGYTF
TGTGCCAGCAGCTTGGAGCAGGGTAGTGGCTACACCTTC
>-|TRBJ2-3|TRBV7-9|TRBD2
CASSLATSGGRSTQYF
TGTGCCAGCAGCTTAGCGACTAGCGGGGGTCGGTCTACGCAGTATTTT
>-|TRBJ1-2|TRBV27|-
CASTSMGGGFNYGYTF
TGTGCCAGCACCTCCATGGGGGGCGGGTTTAACTATGGCTACACCTTC